The rows below give T cell receptor beta chains drawn from one sample of a study of T cell responses to AZD1222 COVID-19 vaccine. The method was immunoSEQ multiplex PCR; TCRdb's version includes in-frame clones alone and lacks a portion of them. This table has approximately 70,000 clones, roughly 84% appearing once. The source was peripheral blood, collected on day 0 of AZD1222 vaccination. All receptors derive from an adult in good health. Both conserved end residues are part of each CDR3. The D gene is left open where the match is weak. Size values are once, few and many counts, or a class for expanded clones, and some rows have none.

J: TRBJ2-5
size: NA
D: TRBD2
V: TRBV19
CDR3: CATGGGTQETQYF
DNA: TGTGCCACCGGCGGGGGGACTCAAGAGACCCAGTACTTC

J: TRBJ1-1
size: once
D: NA
V: TRBV12-3/TRBV12-4
CDR3: CASRRGGTEAFF
DNA: TGTGCCAGCAGACGAGGGGGCACTGAAGCTTTCTTT

J: TRBJ1-2
size: NA
D: TRBD1
V: TRBV5-1
CDR3: CASSLFVGQGDYGYTF
DNA: TGCGCCAGCAGCTTGTTTGTGGGACAGGGGGACTATGGCTACACCTTC

J: TRBJ1-5
size: NA
D: NA
V: TRBV19
CDR3: CASSWTANQPQHF
DNA: TGTGCCAGTAGTTGGACCGCTAATCAGCCCCAGCATTTT

J: TRBJ2-3
size: NA
D: NA
V: TRBV14
CDR3: CASSQVATQYF
DNA: TGTGCCAGCAGCCAAGTGGCCACGCAGTATTTT

J: TRBJ1-1
size: NA
D: NA
V: TRBV7-9
CDR3: CASSLAGGSGSLMNTEAFF
DNA: TGTGCCAGCAGCTTAGCGGGGGGGTCGGGAAGCCTAATGAACACTGAAGCTTTCTTT

J: TRBJ1-5
size: once
D: NA
V: TRBV12-3/TRBV12-4
CDR3: CASSLQGNQPQHF
DNA: TGTGCCAGCAGTTTACAAGGGAATCAGCCCCAGCATTTT

J: TRBJ2-5
size: NA
D: NA
V: TRBV24-1
CDR3: CATSDSTQETQYF
DNA: TGTGCCACCAGTGATTCCACCCAAGAGACCCAGTACTTC

J: TRBJ1-6
size: NA
D: NA
V: TRBV13
CDR3: CASSLGRQHLYNSPLHF
DNA: TGTGCCAGCAGCTTAGGCCGACAACACCTCTATAATTCACCCCTCCACTTT

J: TRBJ2-7
size: NA
D: NA
V: TRBV5-5
CDR3: CASSLGGDEQYF
DNA: TGTGCCAGCAGCTTAGGAGGCGACGAGCAGTACTTC

J: TRBJ1-5
size: NA
D: NA
V: TRBV6-5
CDR3: CASSLETGGPQHF
DNA: TGTGCCAGCAGTCTAGAGACAGGAGGGCCCCAGCATTTT

J: TRBJ2-5
size: NA
D: NA
V: TRBV7-8
CDR3: CASSSEGEVGTQYF
DNA: TGTGCCAGCAGCTCTGAAGGGGAAGTAGGGACCCAGTACTTC

J: TRBJ1-2
size: NA
D: NA
V: TRBV11-1
CDR3: CASSPAGPNYGYTF
DNA: TGTGCCAGCAGCCCGGCGGGACCCAACTATGGCTACACCTTC

J: TRBJ2-7
size: once
D: TRBD1
V: TRBV11-2
CDR3: CASSSRGPSSYEQYF
DNA: TGTGCCAGCAGCTCCAGGGGGCCGAGCTCCTACGAGCAGTACTTC

J: TRBJ2-2
size: NA
D: TRBD1
V: TRBV11-2
CDR3: CASSLRQGFGVTGELFF
DNA: TGTGCCAGCAGCTTACGACAGGGGTTTGGAGTCACCGGGGAGCTGTTTTTT

J: TRBJ2-3
size: NA
D: TRBD2
V: TRBV11-3
CDR3: CASSLGTSGTDTQYF
DNA: TGTGCCAGCAGCTTAGGGACTAGCGGAACAGATACGCAGTATTTT

J: TRBJ1-1
size: few
D: NA
V: TRBV30
CDR3: CAWSVSGVTEAFF
DNA: TGTGCCTGGAGTGTTTCAGGGGTTACTGAAGCTTTCTTT

J: TRBJ2-2
size: NA
D: NA
V: TRBV27
CDR3: CASSVGNTGELFF
DNA: TGTGCCAGTAGTGTGGGGAACACCGGGGAGCTGTTTTTT

J: TRBJ1-5
size: NA
D: NA
V: TRBV30
CDR3: CAWSTEGFGNQPQHF
DNA: TGTGCCTGGAGTACAGAGGGTTTCGGCAATCAGCCCCAGCATTTT

J: TRBJ1-4
size: NA
D: TRBD1
V: TRBV28
CDR3: CASSPTGGKLFF
DNA: TGTGCCAGCAGCCCGACAGGGGGAAAACTGTTTTTT

J: TRBJ1-4
size: NA
D: TRBD1
V: TRBV28
CDR3: CASRRSTGGNEKLFF
DNA: TGTGCCAGCAGAAGATCGACAGGGGGGAATGAAAAACTGTTTTTT

J: TRBJ2-7
size: NA
D: TRBD2
V: TRBV7-2
CDR3: CASSITGASGVEQYF
DNA: TGTGCCAGCAGCATTACAGGGGCTAGCGGGGTCGAGCAGTACTTC

J: TRBJ1-4
size: NA
D: TRBD1
V: TRBV30
CDR3: CAWSPQGKKLFF
DNA: TGTGCCTGGAGTCCACAGGGGAAAAAACTGTTTTTT

J: TRBJ1-5
size: NA
D: NA
V: TRBV11-2
CDR3: CASSQRTIPSNQPQHF
DNA: TGTGCCAGCAGCCAGAGGACGATCCCTAGCAATCAGCCCCAGCATTTT

J: TRBJ1-4
size: NA
D: TRBD1
V: TRBV4-1
CDR3: CASSQGTGTGYEKLFF
DNA: TGCGCCAGCAGCCAGGGTACCGGGACAGGCTATGAAAAACTGTTTTTT

J: TRBJ2-3
size: NA
D: NA
V: TRBV7-9
CDR3: CASSLGVDTQYF
DNA: TGTGCCAGCAGCCTCGGGGTCGATACGCAGTATTTT

J: TRBJ1-4
size: NA
D: TRBD1
V: TRBV7-8
CDR3: CASGQQGEREKLFF
DNA: TGTGCCAGCGGCCAACAGGGGGAAAGGGAAAAACTGTTTTTT

J: TRBJ1-3
size: NA
D: NA
V: TRBV6-5
CDR3: CATLDSNSNTIYF
DNA: TGTGCCACCTTGGACAGCAACTCAAACACCATATATTTT

J: TRBJ1-2
size: NA
D: NA
V: TRBV5-5
CDR3: CASSLPSAYGYTF
DNA: TGTGCCAGCAGCTTGCCGTCGGCCTATGGCTACACCTTC

J: TRBJ1-1
size: NA
D: TRBD1
V: TRBV6-2/TRBV6-3
CDR3: CASSRDRAGTTEAFF
DNA: TGTGCCAGCAGTCGAGACAGGGCAGGTACCACTGAAGCTTTCTTT

J: TRBJ2-1
size: once
D: TRBD2
V: TRBV14
CDR3: CASSQVAGGLGEQFF
DNA: TGTGCCAGCAGCCAAGTGGCGGGGGGGCTCGGTGAGCAGTTCTTC

J: TRBJ1-5
size: NA
D: NA
V: TRBV4-1
CDR3: CASSDTGRNQPQHF
DNA: TGCGCCAGCAGCGATACAGGGAGGAATCAGCCCCAGCATTTT

J: TRBJ2-1
size: NA
D: NA
V: TRBV2
CDR3: CASGGVSRGEQFF
DNA: TGTGCCAGCGGAGGGGTTTCAAGGGGTGAGCAGTTCTTC

J: TRBJ1-2
size: NA
D: NA
V: TRBV19
CDR3: CASSLETGPSVRYTF
DNA: TGTGCCAGTAGTTTAGAGACAGGTCCCTCGGTTCGCTACACCTTC

J: TRBJ1-1
size: NA
D: NA
V: TRBV4-1
CDR3: CASSQDPRQRIAEAFF
DNA: TGCGCCAGCAGCCAAGATCCCCGACAGAGGATCGCTGAAGCTTTCTTT

J: TRBJ1-2
size: NA
D: TRBD1
V: TRBV6-1
CDR3: CASSDRDRGYYTF
DNA: TGTGCCAGCAGTGACCGGGACAGGGGCTACTACACCTTC

J: TRBJ1-1
size: NA
D: NA
V: TRBV9
CDR3: CASSGRVGGNTEAFF
DNA: TGTGCCAGCAGCGGCAGGGTGGGAGGGAATACTGAAGCTTTCTTT

J: TRBJ1-2
size: NA
D: NA
V: TRBV5-1
CDR3: CASSLVGGTNYGYTF
DNA: TGCGCCAGCAGCTTGGTCGGGGGCACGAACTATGGCTACACCTTC

J: TRBJ2-1
size: NA
D: NA
V: TRBV4-1
CDR3: CASSQDTWSHNEQFF
DNA: TGCGCCAGCAGCCAGGACACTTGGAGCCACAATGAGCAGTTCTTC

J: TRBJ1-2
size: once
D: NA
V: TRBV30
CDR3: CAWTRPQLNYGYTF
DNA: TGTGCCTGGACACGGCCCCAACTTAACTATGGCTACACCTTC

J: TRBJ2-5
size: NA
D: TRBD1
V: TRBV2
CDR3: CASSRGQWETQYF
DNA: TGTGCCAGCAGTAGGGGACAGTGGGAGACCCAGTACTTC

J: TRBJ2-1
size: once
D: TRBD1
V: TRBV7-2
CDR3: CASSLAPDRAYEQFF
DNA: TGTGCCAGCAGCTTAGCCCCGGACAGGGCCTATGAGCAGTTCTTC

J: TRBJ1-5
size: NA
D: NA
V: TRBV6-5
CDR3: CASRKVGSNQPQHF
DNA: TGTGCCAGCAGGAAGGTGGGTAGCAATCAGCCCCAGCATTTT

J: TRBJ1-2
size: few
D: NA
V: TRBV2
CDR3: CASSSLSGSYGYTF
DNA: TGTGCCAGCAGTAGCTTGTCAGGGAGCTATGGCTACACCTTC